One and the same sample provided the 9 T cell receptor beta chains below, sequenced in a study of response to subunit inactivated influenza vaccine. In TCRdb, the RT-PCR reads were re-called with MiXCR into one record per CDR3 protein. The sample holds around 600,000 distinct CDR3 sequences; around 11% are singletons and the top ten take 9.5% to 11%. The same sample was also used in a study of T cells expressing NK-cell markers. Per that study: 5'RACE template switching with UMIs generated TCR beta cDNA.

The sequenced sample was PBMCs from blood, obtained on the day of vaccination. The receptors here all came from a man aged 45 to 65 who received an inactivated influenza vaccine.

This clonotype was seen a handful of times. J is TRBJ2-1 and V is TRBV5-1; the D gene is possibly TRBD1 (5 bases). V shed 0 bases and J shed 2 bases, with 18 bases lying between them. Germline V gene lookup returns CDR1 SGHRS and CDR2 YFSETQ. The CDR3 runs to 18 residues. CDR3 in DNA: TGCGCCAGCAGCTTGGACAGGCAGGGAAGGCGCACCTACAATGAGCAGTTCTTC. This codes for CASSLDRQGRRTYNEQFF.

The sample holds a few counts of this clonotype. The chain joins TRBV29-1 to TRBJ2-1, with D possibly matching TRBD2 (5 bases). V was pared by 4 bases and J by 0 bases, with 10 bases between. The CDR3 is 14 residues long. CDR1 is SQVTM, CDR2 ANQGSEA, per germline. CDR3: CSVGGYRSYNEQFF. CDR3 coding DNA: TGCAGCGTTGGAGGGTACCGCTCCTACAATGAGCAGTTCTTC.

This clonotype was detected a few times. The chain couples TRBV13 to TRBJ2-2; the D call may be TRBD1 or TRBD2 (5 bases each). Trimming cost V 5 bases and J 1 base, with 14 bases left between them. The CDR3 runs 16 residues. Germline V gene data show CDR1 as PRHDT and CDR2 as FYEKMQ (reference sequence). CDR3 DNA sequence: TGTGCCAGCAGCCAGGTTAGAGGGGAGAACACCGGGGAGCTGTTTTTT. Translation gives CASSQVRGENTGELFF. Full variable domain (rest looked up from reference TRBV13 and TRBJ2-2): AAGVIQSPRHLIKEKRETATLKCYPIPRHDTVYWYQQGPGQDPQFLISFYEKMQSDKGSIPDRFSAQQFSDYHSELNMSSLELGDSALYFCASSQVRGENTGELFFGEGSRLTVL.

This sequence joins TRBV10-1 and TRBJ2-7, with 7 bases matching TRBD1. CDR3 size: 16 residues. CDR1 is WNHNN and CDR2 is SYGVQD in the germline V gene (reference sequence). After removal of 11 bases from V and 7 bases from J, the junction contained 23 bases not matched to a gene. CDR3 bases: TGCGCCTCTCTGAGTGAGACAGGGAACAGGCCGGTGGAGCAGTACTTC. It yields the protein CASLSETGNRPVEQYF.

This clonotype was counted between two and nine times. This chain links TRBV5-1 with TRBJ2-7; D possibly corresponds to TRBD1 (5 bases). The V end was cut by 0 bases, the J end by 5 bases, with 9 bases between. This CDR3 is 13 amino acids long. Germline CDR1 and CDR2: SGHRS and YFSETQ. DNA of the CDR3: TGCGCCAGCAGCTTGGTCCAGGGTAACGAGCAGTACTTC. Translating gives CASSLVQGNEQYF.

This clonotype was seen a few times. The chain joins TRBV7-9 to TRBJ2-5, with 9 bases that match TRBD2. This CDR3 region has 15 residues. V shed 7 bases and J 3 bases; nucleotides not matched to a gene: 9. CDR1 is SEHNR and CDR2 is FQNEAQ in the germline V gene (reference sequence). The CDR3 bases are TGTGCCAGCACCCCATGGCGGGGGGGCGAAGAGACCCAGTACTTC. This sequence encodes CASTPWRGGEETQYF.

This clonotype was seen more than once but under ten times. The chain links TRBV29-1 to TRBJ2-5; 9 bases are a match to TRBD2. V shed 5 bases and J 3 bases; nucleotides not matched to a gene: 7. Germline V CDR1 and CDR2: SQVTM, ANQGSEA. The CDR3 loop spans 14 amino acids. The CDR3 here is CSVLGLAYEETQYF. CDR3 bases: TGCAGCGTTTTAGGACTAGCGTATGAAGAGACCCAGTACTTC.

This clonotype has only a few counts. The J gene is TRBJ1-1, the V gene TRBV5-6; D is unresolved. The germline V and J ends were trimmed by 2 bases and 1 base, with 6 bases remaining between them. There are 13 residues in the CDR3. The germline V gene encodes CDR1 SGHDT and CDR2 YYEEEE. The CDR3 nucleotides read TGTGCCAGCAGCTTTATTGAGAACACTGAAGCTTTCTTT. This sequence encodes CASSFIENTEAFF. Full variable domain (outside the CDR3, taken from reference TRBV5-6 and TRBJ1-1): DAGVTQSPTHLIKTRGQQVTLRCSPKSGHDTVSWYQQALGQGPQFIFQYYEEEERQRGNFPDRFSGHQFPNYSSELNVNALLLGDSALYLCASSFIENTEAFFGQGTRLTVV.

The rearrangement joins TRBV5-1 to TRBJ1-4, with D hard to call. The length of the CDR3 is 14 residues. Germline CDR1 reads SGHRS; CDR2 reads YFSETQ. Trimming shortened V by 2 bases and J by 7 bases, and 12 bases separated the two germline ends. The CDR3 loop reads CASSFEIGGEKLFF. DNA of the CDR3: TGCGCCAGCAGCTTTGAGATCGGAGGTGAAAAACTGTTTTTT.